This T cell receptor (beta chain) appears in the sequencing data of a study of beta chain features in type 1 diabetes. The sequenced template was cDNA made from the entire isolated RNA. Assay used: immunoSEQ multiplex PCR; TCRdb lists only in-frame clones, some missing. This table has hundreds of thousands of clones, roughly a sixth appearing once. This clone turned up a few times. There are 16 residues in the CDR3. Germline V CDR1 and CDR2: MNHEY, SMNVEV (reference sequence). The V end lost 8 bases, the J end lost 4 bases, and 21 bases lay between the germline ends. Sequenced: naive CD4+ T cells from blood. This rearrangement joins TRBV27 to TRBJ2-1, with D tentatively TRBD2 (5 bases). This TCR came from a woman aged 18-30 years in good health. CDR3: CASLETRRRGYNEQFF. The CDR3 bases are TGTGCCAGCCTAGAAACAAGACGGAGAGGGTACAATGAGCAGTTCTTC.